These T cell receptor beta chains were read from a single sample in a study of identical twins. In TCRdb, the 5' RACE reads were re-called with MiXCR into one record per CDR3 protein. Altogether some 500,000 distinct CDR3 sequences are present, 12% to 15% being singletons, with the ten largest covering more than 0.5%. These records were also assigned to another study, of yellow fever vaccine responses in identical twins.

The specimen was CD4+ T cells sorted from blood. All receptors derive from a woman aged 18 to 35 in good health. CDR3s include the opening cysteine and the closing phenylalanine or tryptophan. The D gene is left open where the match is weak. Clone sizes are given selectively: once, few, many, or a class where the clone is expanded.

CDR3: CSAKLIAGGTGGRNEQFF; DNA: TGCAGTGCTAAATTAATAGCGGGAGGGACCGGTGGACGCAATGAGCAGTTCTTC; V: TRBV20-1; D: TRBD2; size: few; J: TRBJ2-1
CDR3: CASSENTKRGTQYF; DNA: TGTGCCAGCAGTGAGAATACGAAGAGGGGGACCCAGTACTTC; V: TRBV25-1; D: .; size: few; J: TRBJ2-5
CDR3: CASSTGTRRTYEQYF; DNA: TGTGCCAGCAGTACGGGGACACGCAGGACCTACGAGCAGTACTTC; V: TRBV6-2/TRBV6-3; D: .; size: once; J: TRBJ2-7
CDR3: CASSRGLAGEVRETQYF; DNA: TGTGCCAGCAGCAGGGGACTAGCGGGGGAGGTGCGAGAGACCCAGTACTTC; V: TRBV9; D: TRBD2; size: few; J: TRBJ2-5
CDR3: CASNWGQGARQPQHF; DNA: TGTGCCAGCAACTGGGGACAGGGGGCACGTCAGCCCCAGCATTTT; V: TRBV6-1; D: TRBD1; size: few; J: TRBJ1-5
CDR3: CASMGQMVSYEQYF; DNA: TGTGCCAGCATGGGACAGATGGTCTCCTACGAGCAGTACTTC; V: TRBV2; D: TRBD1; size: .; J: TRBJ2-7
CDR3: CASSFSGTSVDEQYF; DNA: TGTGCCAGCAGCTTTTCCGGGACTAGTGTAGACGAGCAGTACTTC; V: TRBV7-2; D: TRBD2; size: .; J: TRBJ2-7
CDR3: CASSHRVKETQYF; DNA: TGCGCCAGCAGTCACAGGGTGAAGGAGACCCAGTACTTC; V: TRBV23-1; D: .; size: .; J: TRBJ2-5
CDR3: CASSSRTSRDTQYF; DNA: TGTGCCAGCAGCTCCAGGACTAGCCGAGATACGCAGTATTTT; V: TRBV7-8; D: TRBD2; size: .; J: TRBJ2-3
CDR3: CASSFDRGGKSYEQYF; DNA: TGTGCCAGCAGCTTCGACAGGGGAGGGAAATCCTACGAGCAGTACTTC; V: TRBV7-9; D: .; size: .; J: TRBJ2-7
CDR3: CSVGGAGYTF; DNA: TGCAGTGTGGGAGGGGCTGGCTACACCTTC; V: TRBV20-1; D: .; size: few; J: TRBJ1-2
CDR3: CASSLEGQGGRTFF; DNA: TGCGCCAGCAGCTTGGAGGGGCAGGGAGGTCGTACGTTCTTC; V: TRBV5-1; D: .; size: .; J: TRBJ2-1
CDR3: CASSKGLATETQYF; DNA: TGTGCCAGCAGTAAGGGACTAGCGACAGAGACCCAGTACTTC; V: TRBV12-3/TRBV12-4; D: TRBD2; size: few; J: TRBJ2-5